Below are 11 T cell receptor beta chains sequenced from a single sample in a study of blood T cell repertoires in COVID-19. Generated by immunoSEQ multiplex PCR, the TCRdb table keeps only in-frame clones and is missing some. The sample has 250,000 to 300,000 clones, 70% to 90% seen once. Sequenced input: peripheral blood. The receptors were sampled from a woman in her 70s with acute or convalescent COVID-19.

The chain uses TRBV4-2 and TRBJ2-3, with TRBD2 matching over 11 bases. Losses at the gene ends were 4 bases for V and 5 bases for J; bases not matched to a gene: 8. Per the germline V gene, CDR1 is LGHNA and CDR2 is YNFKEQ. This CDR3 spans 16 amino acids. The CDR3 spells CASSRLLAGGEDTQYF. The CDR3 coding sequence is TGTGCCAGCAGCCGGCTCCTAGCGGGGGGAGAAGATACGCAGTATTTT.

V and J are TRBV5-1 and TRBJ2-2; TRBD2 aligns across 8 bases. V lost 4 bases to trimming and J lost 1 base; unmatched junction nucleotides: 15. The CDR3 is made up of 19 amino acids. Germline assignment: CDR1 SGHRS and CDR2 YFSETQ. DNA for the CDR3: TGCGCCAGCAGCCCCTTCGCCGGAGGTGCGGGGGGGAACACCGGGGAGCTGTTTTTT. This sequence encodes CASSPFAGGAGGNTGELFF. Supplemented by reference TRBV5-1 and TRBJ2-2, the full variable domain reads KAGVTQTPRYLIKTRGQQVTLSCSPISGHRSVSWYQQTPGQGLQFLFEYFSETQRNKGNFPGRFSGRQFSNSRSEMNVSTLELGDSALYLCASSPFAGGAGGNTGELFFGEGSRLTVL.

This sequence joins TRBV5-8 and TRBJ1-1; possible D gene TRBD1, 5 bases. Trimming shortened V by 4 bases and J by 2 bases, and 12 bases separated the two germline ends. Per the germline V gene, CDR1 is SGHTS and CDR2 is YDEGEE. There are 14 residues in the CDR3. This CDR3 reads CASSLGLTNTEAFF. The CDR3 DNA reads as TGTGCCAGCAGCCTGGGACTCACTAACACTGAAGCTTTCTTT. The variable domain in full, completed from reference TRBV5-8 and TRBJ1-1, reads EAGVTQSPTHLIKTRGQQATLRCSPISGHTSVYWYQQALGLGLQFLLWYDEGEERNRGNFPPRFSGRQFPNYSSELNVNALELEDSALYLCASSLGLTNTEAFFGQGTRLTVV.

J is TRBJ2-2 and V is TRBV5-4, with 10 bases identical to TRBD1. Trimming at V came to 4 bases and at J to 4 bases, leaving 4 bases not matched to a gene. This CDR3 contains 15 residues. Germline CDR1 is SGHNT and CDR2 is YYREEE (reference sequence). The CDR3 DNA reads TGTGCCAGCAGCGCCCGGACAGGGGGCACCGGGGAGCTGTTTTTT. It yields the protein CASSARTGGTGELFF.

The count of this clone is one. This chain connects TRBV2 to TRBJ2-2; D unclear. Germline CDR1 SNHLY, CDR2 FYNNEI. This CDR3 region has 13 residues. Trimming pared 4 bases from V and 8 bases from J, leaving 11 bases between. The CDR3 DNA follows: TGTGCCAGCAGTGCGTTACAGAATGGGGAGCTGTTTTTT. It codes for CASSALQNGELFF.

V gene TRBV2 combines with J gene TRBJ1-2; the match to TRBD1 covers 7 bases. Trimming removed 6 bases from V and 4 bases from J; junction bases left unmatched: 8. Germline-derived CDR1 and CDR2 are SNHLY and FYNNEI. The CDR3 extends over 14 amino acids. The CDR3 sequence: CASRAGQAGYGYTF. The DNA for the CDR3 is TGTGCCAGCAGAGCAGGACAGGCCGGCTATGGCTACACCTTC.

The genes are TRBV7-3 and TRBJ1-3, with unresolved D. This CDR3 has 13 residues. CDR1 and CDR2 (germline): SGHTA, FQGTGA. V lost 5 bases to trimming and J lost 4 bases, with 9 bases between them. The CDR3 region is CASSPGQGNTIYF. The CDR3 DNA follows: TGTGCCAGCAGCCCTGGGCAAGGAAACACCATATATTTT.

The chain is built from TRBV7-6 and TRBJ1-1; D uncertain. Trimming pared 4 bases from V and 1 base from J, leaving 7 bases between. Germline V gene sequence: CDR1 SGHVS, CDR2 FNYEAQ. The CDR3 consists of 13 residues. CDR3 sequence (DNA): TGTGCCAGCAGCTCTCAACAGAACACTGAAGCTTTCTTT. It is translated as CASSSQQNTEAFF.

This chain connects TRBV29-1 to TRBJ2-5, with D possibly TRBD1 on 6 matching bases. V shed 6 bases and J shed 5 bases, with 22 bases lying between them. Germline CDR1 SQVTM, CDR2 ANQGSEA. CDR3 length: 15 residues. CDR3: CSVPRRSARGETQYF. CDR3 DNA: TGCAGCGTCCCCCGGCGGTCGGCCAGGGGCGAGACCCAGTACTTC.

The chain carries TRBV5-1 and TRBJ2-7, with TRBD1 matching 10 bases. The CDR3 sequence is 14 residues long. Trimming cost V 1 base and J 6 bases; bases outside gene matches: 4. Germline assignment: CDR1 SGHRS and CDR2 YFSETQ. CDR3 region: CASSLWDRGGEQYF. Here the CDR3 DNA reads TGCGCCAGCAGCTTGTGGGACAGGGGAGGCGAGCAGTACTTC.

This clone was seen only once. The chain carries TRBV6-5 and TRBJ1-2; 7 bases line up with TRBD1. The CDR3 consists of 13 residues. V dropped 8 bases and J dropped 4; count of bases not matched to a gene: 7. The germline gives CDR1 MNHEY, CDR2 SVGAGI. The CDR3 sequence is CASSPQGFYGYTF. DNA for the CDR3: TGTGCCAGCTCCCCACAGGGGTTCTATGGCTACACCTTC.